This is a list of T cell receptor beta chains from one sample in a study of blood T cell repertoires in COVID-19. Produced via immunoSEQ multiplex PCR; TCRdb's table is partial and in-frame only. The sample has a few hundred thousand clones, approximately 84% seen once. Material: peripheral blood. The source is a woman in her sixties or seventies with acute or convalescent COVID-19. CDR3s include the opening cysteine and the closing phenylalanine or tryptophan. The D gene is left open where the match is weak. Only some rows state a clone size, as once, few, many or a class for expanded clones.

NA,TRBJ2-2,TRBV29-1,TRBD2,CSGTSGERTGELFF,TGCAGCGGCACCAGCGGGGAACGCACCGGGGAGCTGTTTTTT
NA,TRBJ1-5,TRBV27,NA,CASSWGVGNQPQHF,TGTGCCAGCAGTTGGGGGGTAGGCAATCAGCCCCAGCATTTT
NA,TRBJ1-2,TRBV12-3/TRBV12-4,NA,CASSTGTPYGYTF,TGTGCCAGCAGCACCGGGACACCTTATGGCTACACCTTC
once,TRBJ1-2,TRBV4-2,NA,CASSQESGVLGGYTF,TGTGCCAGCAGCCAAGAATCCGGGGTTCTAGGTGGCTACACCTTC
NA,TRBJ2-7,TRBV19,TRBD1,CATMGQYYEQYF,TGTGCCACAATGGGACAGTACTACGAGCAGTACTTC
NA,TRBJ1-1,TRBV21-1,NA,CASSLAGGTEAFF,TGTGCCAGCAGCCTTGCGGGGGGTACTGAAGCTTTCTTT
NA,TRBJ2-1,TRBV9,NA,CASSPRGPSYNEQFF,TGTGCCAGCAGCCCCAGGGGACCCTCCTACAATGAGCAGTTCTTC
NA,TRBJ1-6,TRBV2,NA,CASRDTGFYSPLHF,TGTGCCAGCAGGGACACAGGGTTTTACTCACCCCTCCACTTT
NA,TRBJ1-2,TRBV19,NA,CASSMVGEGYGYTF,TGTGCCAGTAGTATGGTCGGTGAGGGATATGGCTACACCTTC
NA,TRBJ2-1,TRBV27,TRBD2,CASSSGGAYNEQFF,TGTGCCAGCAGTTCCGGGGGGGCGTACAATGAGCAGTTCTTC
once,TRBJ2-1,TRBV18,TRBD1,CASSQTITGGQNEQFF,TGTGCCAGCTCACAGACAATAACAGGGGGGCAGAATGAGCAGTTCTTC
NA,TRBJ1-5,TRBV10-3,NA,CAISVQGNQPQHF,TGTGCCATCAGTGTACAGGGCAATCAGCCCCAGCATTTT
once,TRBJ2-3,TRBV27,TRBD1,CASRRTGGTDTQYF,TGTGCCAGCAGACGGACAGGGGGCACAGATACGCAGTATTTT
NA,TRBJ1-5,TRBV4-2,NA,CASSQVEGVVQPQHF,TGTGCCAGCAGCCAAGTTGAAGGGGTGGTCCAGCCCCAGCATTTT
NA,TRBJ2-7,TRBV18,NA,CASSDLGSGPYEQYF,TGTGCCAGCTCAGACCTAGGTTCAGGGCCCTACGAGCAGTACTTC
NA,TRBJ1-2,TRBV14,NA,CASSQLQTDYGYTF,TGTGCCAGCAGCCAACTCCAGACAGACTATGGCTACACCTTC
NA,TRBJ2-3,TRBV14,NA,CASSQGVTSPQYF,TGTGCCAGCAGCCAAGGAGTCACGTCCCCGCAGTATTTT
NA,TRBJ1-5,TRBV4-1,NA,CASSLGHPYSNQPQHF,TGCGCCAGCAGCCTCGGACACCCCTATAGCAATCAGCCCCAGCATTTT
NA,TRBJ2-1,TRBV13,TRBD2,CASSLAGDTDNEQFF,TGTGCCAGCAGCTTGGCGGGGGATACGGACAATGAGCAGTTCTTC
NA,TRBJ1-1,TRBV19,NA,CASSKGRTEAFF,TGTGCCAGTAGTAAAGGGAGGACTGAAGCTTTCTTT
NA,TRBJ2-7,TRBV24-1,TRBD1,CATRGRGQGYEQYF,TGTGCCACCAGGGGGAGGGGACAGGGGTACGAGCAGTACTTC
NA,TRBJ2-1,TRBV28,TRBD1,CASSRVRAGGSEQFF,TGTGCCAGTAGCCGTGTTCGTGCAGGGGGCTCTGAGCAGTTCTTC
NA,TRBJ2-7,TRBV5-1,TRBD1,CASSQRDSLEQGVSEQYF,TGCGCCAGCAGCCAACGGGACAGCCTCGAACAGGGAGTCTCCGAGCAGTACTTC
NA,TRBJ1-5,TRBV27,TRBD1,CASSTLRQGLSNQPQHF,TGTGCCAGCAGTACCCTACGACAGGGTCTGAGCAATCAGCCCCAGCATTTT
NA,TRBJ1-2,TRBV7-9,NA,CASSSQGLGYGYTF,TGTGCCAGCAGCTCACAGGGCCTGGGATATGGCTACACCTTC
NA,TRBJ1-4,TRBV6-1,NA,CASSERRGELINEKLFF,TGTGCCAGCAGTGAGAGGCGGGGGGAACTAATTAATGAAAAACTGTTTTTT
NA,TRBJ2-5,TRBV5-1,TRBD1,CASSIRQGETQYF,TGCGCCAGCAGCATCCGACAGGGAGAGACCCAGTACTTC
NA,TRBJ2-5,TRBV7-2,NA,CASSLAEGPQETQYF,TGTGCCAGCAGCTTAGCGGAGGGGCCGCAAGAGACCCAGTACTTC
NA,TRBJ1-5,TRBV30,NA,CAWSVSPTGPQHF,TGTGCCTGGAGTGTATCACCCACGGGGCCCCAGCATTTT
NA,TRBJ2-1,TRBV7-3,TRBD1,CASSLWGQGLAIENEQFF,TGTGCCAGCAGCTTATGGGGACAGGGGTTAGCCATCGAAAATGAGCAGTTCTTC
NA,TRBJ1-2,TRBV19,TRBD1,CASTPRGQGRGYTF,TGTGCCAGTACCCCTAGGGGACAGGGCAGGGGCTACACCTTC
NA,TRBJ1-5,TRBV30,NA,CAWSVRGNQPQHF,TGTGCCTGGAGTGTACGGGGAAATCAGCCCCAGCATTTT
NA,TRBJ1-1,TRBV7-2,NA,CASSLGRVNTEAFF,TGTGCCAGCAGCTTAGGTCGGGTGAACACTGAAGCTTTCTTT
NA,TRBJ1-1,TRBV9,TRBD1,CASSARDRGWDTEAFF,TGTGCCAGCAGCGCTAGGGACAGGGGATGGGACACTGAAGCTTTCTTT
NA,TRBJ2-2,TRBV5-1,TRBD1,CASTSSGTATFGELFF,TGCGCCAGCACTTCGTCCGGGACAGCGACTTTCGGGGAGCTGTTTTTT
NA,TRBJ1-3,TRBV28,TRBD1,CASSSGTGRNTIYF,TGTGCCAGCAGTTCCGGGACAGGGAGAAACACCATATATTTT
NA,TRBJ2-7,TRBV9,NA,CASSSSSYEQYF,TGTGCCAGCAGCTCGAGCTCCTACGAGCAGTACTTC
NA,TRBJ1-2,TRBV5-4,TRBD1,CASSKPQGAHSSYGYTF,TGTGCCAGCAGCAAGCCACAGGGGGCGCATTCTAGCTATGGCTACACCTTC
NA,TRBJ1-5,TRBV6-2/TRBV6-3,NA,CASSYGASQPQHF,TGTGCCAGCAGTTACGGGGCGAGCCAGCCCCAGCATTTT
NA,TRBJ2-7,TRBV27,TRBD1,CASSPDSWDRGHEQYF,TGTGCCAGCAGTCCGGACTCCTGGGACAGGGGGCACGAGCAGTACTTC
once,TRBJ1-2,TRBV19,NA,CASSSGFYGYTF,TGTGCCAGTAGTTCGGGGTTCTATGGCTACACCTTC
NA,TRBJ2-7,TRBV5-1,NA,CASSLTHGYEQYF,TGCGCCAGCAGCCTTACGCACGGTTACGAGCAGTACTTC
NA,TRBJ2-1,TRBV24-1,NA,CATSERLNEQFF,TGTGCCACCAGTGAACGGTTGAATGAGCAGTTCTTC
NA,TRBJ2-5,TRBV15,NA,CATSRVQEKETQYF,TGTGCCACCAGCAGAGTACAGGAGAAAGAGACCCAGTACTTC
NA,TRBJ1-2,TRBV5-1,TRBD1,CASSLRTGGGYTF,TGCGCCAGCAGCTTACGGACAGGGGGTGGCTACACCTTC
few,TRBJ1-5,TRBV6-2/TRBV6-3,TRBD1,CASSYSTGTGKSNQPQHF,TGTGCCAGCAGTTACTCAACAGGGACAGGGAAAAGCAATCAGCCCCAGCATTTT
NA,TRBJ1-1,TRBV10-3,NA,CAISDFGGPEAFF,TGTGCCATCAGTGACTTCGGGGGTCCTGAAGCTTTCTTT
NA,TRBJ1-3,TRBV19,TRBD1,CASSNRGSNGNTIYF,TGTGCCAGTAGTAACAGGGGGTCTAATGGAAACACCATATATTTT
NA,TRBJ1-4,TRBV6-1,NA,CASSGPMGEVREKLFF,TGTGCCAGCAGTGGTCCGATGGGGGAGGTACGCGAAAAACTGTTTTTT
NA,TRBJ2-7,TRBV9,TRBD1,CASSAGTGGYEQYF,TGTGCCAGCAGCGCAGGGACAGGGGGCTACGAGCAGTACTTC
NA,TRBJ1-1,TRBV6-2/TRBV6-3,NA,CASSIRLEASEAFF,TGTGCCAGCAGCATCCGTTTAGAAGCCTCTGAAGCTTTCTTT
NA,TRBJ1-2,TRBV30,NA,CAWSVEGMTYGYTF,TGTGCCTGGAGTGTGGAGGGGATGACCTATGGCTACACCTTC
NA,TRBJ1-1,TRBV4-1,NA,CASSQGRGLVTEAFF,TGCGCCAGCAGCCAGGGCAGGGGTTTGGTCACCGAAGCTTTCTTT
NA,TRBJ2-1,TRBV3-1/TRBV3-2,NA,CASSHGSGNEQFF,TGTGCCAGCAGCCATGGTAGCGGCAATGAGCAGTTCTTC
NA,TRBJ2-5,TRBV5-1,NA,CASSFGQPQETQYF,TGCGCCAGCAGCTTTGGACAGCCGCAAGAGACCCAGTACTTC
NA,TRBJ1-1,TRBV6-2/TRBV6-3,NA,CASSYAGTHMNTEAFF,TGTGCCAGCAGTTACGCAGGTACCCATATGAACACTGAAGCTTTCTTT
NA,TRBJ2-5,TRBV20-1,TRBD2,CSASQPSGLAGGGTQYF,TGCAGTGCTAGTCAGCCGTCGGGACTAGCGGGGGGAGGGACCCAGTACTTC
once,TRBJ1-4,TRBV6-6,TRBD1,CASSRLQGAANEKLFF,TGTGCCAGCAGTCGACTTCAGGGGGCGGCTAATGAAAAACTGTTTTTT
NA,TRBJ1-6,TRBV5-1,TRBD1,CASSSDRLKNSPLHF,TGCGCCAGCAGCTCGGACAGGCTTAAGAATTCACCCCTCCACTTT